Listed below are T cell receptor beta chains from one sample, sequenced in a study of blood T cell repertoires in COVID-19. Assay: immunoSEQ multiplex PCR; the TCRdb copy retains only in-frame clones and omits some. The table has some 300,000 clones, approximately 88% seen once. Sequencing used PBMCs or T cells enriched from blood (not recorded which). The source is a woman in her 30s who had recovered from COVID-19. The CDR3 runs from the conserved cysteine through the conserved F or W. A D gene is named only where the DNA matches it firmly. Clone size is shown for a subset of rows, as once, few, many or a class of expanded clone.

D	V	size	J	CDR3	DNA
TRBD2	TRBV2	NA	TRBJ2-1	CASVREGLVHNEQFF	TGTGCCAGCGTGCGGGAGGGCCTCGTCCACAATGAGCAGTTCTTC
TRBD1	TRBV19	NA	TRBJ2-5	CASSIWKQGLETQYF	TGTGCCAGTAGTATATGGAAACAGGGGTTAGAGACCCAGTACTTC
NA	TRBV14	NA	TRBJ2-1	CASSQESALVNEQFF	TGTGCCAGCAGCCAAGAAAGTGCCCTAGTCAATGAGCAGTTCTTC
NA	TRBV14	once	TRBJ2-1	CASSQGEVWESSYNEQFF	TGTGCCAGCAGCCAAGGAGAGGTATGGGAGAGCTCCTACAATGAGCAGTTCTTC
NA	TRBV5-6	NA	TRBJ1-3	CASSWLGPGNTIYF	TGTGCCAGCAGTTGGCTGGGGCCTGGAAACACCATATATTTT
NA	TRBV27	NA	TRBJ1-6	CASSLRGGNSPLHF	TGTGCCAGCAGTTTACGGGGGGGCAATTCACCCCTCCACTTT
TRBD1	TRBV19	NA	TRBJ2-5	CATGITGGETQYF	TGTGCCACTGGAATCACAGGGGGAGAGACCCAGTACTTC
NA	TRBV28	NA	TRBJ2-1	CASSFPGSSYNEQFF	TGTGCCAGCAGTTTCCCCGGGAGTTCCTACAATGAGCAGTTCTTC
NA	TRBV23-1	NA	TRBJ2-7	CASTLQEQYF	TGCGCCAGCACTTTACAGGAGCAGTACTTC
TRBD2	TRBV7-6	NA	TRBJ2-3	CASTLGTSGADTQYF	TGTGCCAGCACCCTAGGGACTAGCGGAGCAGATACGCAGTATTTT
TRBD1	TRBV30	NA	TRBJ2-7	CAWGQGIGQYF	TGTGCCTGGGGACAGGGAATCGGGCAGTACTTC
NA	TRBV7-3	few	TRBJ1-1	CASSLGGQNTEAFF	TGTGCCAGCAGCTTAGGAGGGCAGAACACTGAAGCTTTCTTT
TRBD2	TRBV9	NA	TRBJ2-1	CASSPPSGTSVHEQFF	TGTGCCAGCAGCCCCCCCTCCGGGACTAGCGTTCATGAGCAGTTCTTC
NA	TRBV27	NA	TRBJ1-5	CASRTRGLDQPQHF	TGTGCCAGCAGAACCAGGGGCTTGGATCAGCCCCAGCATTTT
NA	TRBV11-2	few	TRBJ1-1	CASSLYLNTEAFF	TGTGCCAGCAGCTTATATTTGAACACTGAAGCTTTCTTT
NA	TRBV6-2/TRBV6-3	NA	TRBJ2-5	CASSRQETQYF	TGTGCCAGCAGTCGGCAAGAGACCCAGTACTTC
NA	TRBV7-2	NA	TRBJ2-5	CASSLQGIEETQYF	TGTGCCAGCAGCTTACAGGGGATCGAAGAGACCCAGTACTTC
NA	TRBV5-1	NA	TRBJ1-1	CASSLDGVGASNEAFF	TGCGCCAGCAGCTTGGATGGAGTGGGGGCGTCGAATGAAGCTTTCTTT
NA	TRBV6-5	NA	TRBJ1-2	CASSYESRTDRYTF	TGTGCCAGCAGTTACGAGTCCCGGACAGACCGCTACACCTTC
NA	TRBV20-1	NA	TRBJ2-7	CSARDTYEQYF	TGCAGTGCTAGAGATACCTACGAGCAGTACTTC
NA	TRBV6-2/TRBV6-3	NA	TRBJ1-1	CASSYQGNQNTEAFF	TGTGCCAGCAGTTACCAGGGGAATCAGAACACTGAAGCTTTCTTT
NA	TRBV10-3	once	TRBJ1-1	CAISESDTRRAAFF	TGTGCCATCAGTGAGTCCGACACCCGGAGGGCAGCTTTCTTT
TRBD2	TRBV27	once	TRBJ2-7	CASSPGRLAGGSYEQYF	TGTGCCAGCAGTCCGGGTAGACTAGCGGGGGGTTCCTACGAGCAGTACTTC
NA	TRBV7-3	NA	TRBJ1-4	CASSLTGHTATNEKLFF	TGTGCCAGCAGCTTAACAGGACACACTGCAACTAATGAAAAACTGTTTTTT
NA	TRBV7-3	few	TRBJ2-5	CASSPTGLQETQYF	TGTGCCAGCAGTCCGACGGGGTTACAAGAGACCCAGTACTTC
NA	TRBV3-1/TRBV3-2	NA	TRBJ2-1	CASSQQTHQFF	TGTGCCAGCAGCCAACAAACACACCAGTTCTTC
TRBD2	TRBV28	NA	TRBJ2-5	CASSRALAGGARETQYF	TGTGCCAGCAGCCGAGCTCTAGCGGGAGGCGCCCGAGAGACCCAGTACTTC
TRBD2	TRBV2	once	TRBJ2-7	CASGRGGRYEQYF	TGTGCCAGCGGGAGGGGAGGGCGGTACGAGCAGTACTTC
NA	TRBV21-1	once	TRBJ2-3	CASSPRDREALTDTQYF	TGTGCCAGCAGCCCCCGGGACAGGGAGGCACTCACAGATACGCAGTATTTT
TRBD2	TRBV7-2	NA	TRBJ2-7	CASSLLAGHSSYEQYF	TGTGCCAGCAGCTTATTAGCGGGGCACAGCTCCTACGAGCAGTACTTC
NA	TRBV7-9	once	TRBJ2-5	CASSPSVYQETQYF	TGTGCCAGCAGCCCTAGCGTTTACCAAGAGACCCAGTACTTC
NA	TRBV9	NA	TRBJ2-7	CASSVNTGTGEQYF	TGTGCCAGCAGCGTAAACACAGGGACCGGCGAGCAGTACTTC